This passage covers 17 T cell receptor beta chains from one sample sequenced in a study of shared clonotypes between healthy human individuals. Assay used: immunoSEQ multiplex PCR; TCRdb lists only in-frame clones, some missing. The sample has approximately 940,000 clones, 76% seen once. Specimen: memory CD4+ T cells sorted from blood. Stated subset: CD45RA-negative fraction. The receptor source for this set is a man between 18 and 29 years old in good health.

The chain is built from TRBV7-9 and TRBJ2-6, with D perhaps assigned TRBD1 or TRBD2 (5 bases each). This CDR3 contains 16 residues. Germline CDR1 is SEHNR and CDR2 is FQNEAQ (reference sequence). V shed 3 bases and J shed 4 bases, with 13 bases lying between them. The CDR3 region is CASSFRAGAGANVLTF. The CDR3 nucleotides are TGTGCCAGCAGCTTCAGGGCCGGGGCCGGGGCCAACGTCCTGACTTTC.

This clone was recorded many times. V and J are TRBV15 and TRBJ2-7; TRBD1 matches at 7 bases. V lost 5 bases, J lost 8 bases, and 12 bases stayed unmatched. This CDR3 comprises 14 residues. Germline V lookup: CDR1 LNHNV, CDR2 YYDKDF (reference sequence). Here the CDR3 DNA reads TGTGCCACCAGCGCCCAGGGGGACCTCGCGAAGCAGTACTTC. It codes for CATSAQGDLAKQYF. The whole variable domain, remainder taken from reference TRBV15 and TRBJ2-7, is DAMVIQNPRYQVTQFGKPVTLSCSQTLNHNVMYWYQQKSSQAPKLLFHYYDKDFNNEADTPDNFQSRRPNTSFCFLDIRSPGLGDTAMYLCATSAQGDLAKQYFGPGTRLTVT.

The gene calls are TRBV19 and TRBJ2-7, with TRBD2 as a possible D gene (6 bases). V lost 6 bases and J lost 0, with 12 bases in between. Per germline, CDR1 LNHDA and CDR2 SQIVND (reference sequence). The length of the CDR3 is 14 residues. The CDR3 DNA is TGTGCCAGTAGGCCAGCGGGCAACTCCTACGAGCAGTACTTC. Residues: CASRPAGNSYEQYF.

This chain links TRBV10-3 with TRBJ2-5, with 7 nucleotides matching TRBD2. The CDR3 length is 12 residues. CDR1 is ENHRY and CDR2 is SYGVKD in the germline V gene. Unmatched junction bases numbered 11, after V lost 8 bases and J lost 11 bases. The CDR3 bases are TGTGCCATCGGAGGATACAGCGGGGAGCAGTACTTC. It specifies CAIGGYSGEQYF.

CDR3 loop: CASKIGGLDTQYF. CDR3 nucleotide sequence: TGTGCCAGCAAAATAGGGGGGCTGGATACGCAGTATTTT. V gene TRBV6-1 combines with J gene TRBJ2-3; D tentatively fits TRBD1 or TRBD2 (6 bases each). CDR1 and CDR2 (germline): MNHNS, SASEGT. This CDR3 is 13 amino acids long. The V end lost 7 bases, the J end lost 6 bases, and 14 bases lay between the germline ends.

About this clone itself: This specimen includes other DNA sequences encoding the same CDR3. The chain combines TRBV6-5 with TRBJ1-6; TRBD1 might be the D (6 bases). With 0 bases removed from V and 7 bases from J, the gap between germline ends came to 10 bases. Germline V gives CDR1 MNHEY, CDR2 SVGAGI. The CDR3 has 15 residues. The CDR3 nucleotides are TGTGCCAGCAGTTACTCTGGCAGGGGAAATTCACCCCTCCACTTT. Its translation: CASSYSGRGNSPLHF.

The genes are TRBV5-8 and TRBJ2-2; no reliable D call. CDR1 and CDR2 from the germline V gene are SGHTS and YDEGEE. The length of the CDR3 is 15 residues. V dropped 0 bases and J dropped 6 bases, with 12 bases sitting between them. CDR3 bases: TGTGCCAGCAGCTTGGGTTCCGGCCCACCCGGGGAGCTGTTTTTT. Translation: CASSLGSGPPGELFF.

The chain combines TRBV18 with TRBJ2-7; TRBD1 matches at 12 bases. The CDR3 length is 17 residues. CDR1 and CDR2 (germline): KGHSH, LQKENI. V was clipped by 6 bases and J by 4 bases; unmatched bases: 13. The DNA for the CDR3 is TGTGCCAGCTCCCCCGGGACAGGGGGCGTTCAAAGGTACGAGCAGTACTTC. It encodes CASSPGTGGVQRYEQYF.

The genes are TRBV2 and TRBJ2-7; possibly TRBD1 for D (5 bases). Trimming removed 7 bases from V and 2 bases from J, with 15 bases in between. The CDR3 contains 14 residues. CDR1 and CDR2 from the germline V gene are SNHLY and FYNNEI. CDR3 region: CASTSQGFAYEQYF. The CDR3 bases are TGTGCCAGCACTTCTCAGGGTTTCGCCTACGAGCAGTACTTC.

The chain joins TRBV2 to TRBJ2-3, with D unclear. In germline, CDR1 is SNHLY, CDR2 FYNNEI. The CDR3 totals 14 residues. Trimming shortened V by 7 bases and J by 1 base, and 12 bases separated the two germline ends. In DNA form, the CDR3 reads TGTGCCAGCATCATGTGGATCGGCACAGATACGCAGTATTTT. The encoded protein is CASIMWIGTDTQYF.

CDR3 loop: CASSLQRGLSETQYF. DNA for the CDR3: TGTGCCAGCAGCCTCCAGCGGGGTTTAAGCGAGACCCAGTACTTC. V gene TRBV7-2 combines with J gene TRBJ2-5; 7 positions agree with TRBD2. Germline lookup yields CDR1 SGHTA and CDR2 FQGNSA. The CDR3 has 15 amino acids. The trim removed 5 bases at V and 5 bases at J, leaving 11 bases unmatched.

The rearrangement joins TRBV7-2 to TRBJ2-5, with D maybe TRBD2 (7 bases). Germline assignment: CDR1 SGHTA and CDR2 FQGNSA. V was clipped by 1 base and J by 4 bases, with 16 bases between them. CDR3 length: 16 amino acids. The CDR3 region has the DNA TGTGCCAGCAGCTTAGGAATGGGAGGGGGGTCAGAGACCCAGTACTTC. Residues: CASSLGMGGGSETQYF.

The chain couples TRBV6-5 to TRBJ2-2; a possible D gene is TRBD2 (5 bases). Germline values: CDR1 MNHEY, CDR2 SVGAGI. This CDR3 spans 15 amino acids. Trimming left V 5 bases short and J 2 bases short, with 12 bases between. The CDR3 region has the DNA TGTGCCAGCAGTAGTAGGAGGAAAAACACCGGGGAGCTGTTTTTT. Translating it yields CASSSRRKNTGELFF.

V gene TRBV18 combines with J gene TRBJ1-2; D is unresolved. CDR3 length: 14 residues. Trimming pared 3 bases from V and 8 bases from J, leaving 16 bases between. Germline V gene sequence: CDR1 KGHSH, CDR2 LQKENI. The CDR3 DNA reads TGTGCCAGCTCACCGTGGCAGATCAAAGGAGGCTACACCTTC. Translating gives CASSPWQIKGGYTF.

This chain links TRBV27 with TRBJ1-6; D ambiguous. This CDR3 spans 16 amino acids. The V end lost 2 bases, the J end lost 10 bases, and 18 bases lay between the germline ends. Germline V gene lookup returns CDR1 MNHEY and CDR2 SMNVEV (reference sequence). The CDR3 spells CASSLIYGSAKSPLHF. The CDR3 DNA is TGTGCCAGCAGTTTAATATATGGGTCCGCAAAATCACCCCTCCACTTT.

This rearrangement joins TRBV7-9 to TRBJ1-6; possibly TRBD1 for D (5 bases). CDR1 and CDR2 from the germline V gene are SEHNR and FQNEAQ (reference sequence). Trimming pared 8 bases from V and 8 bases from J, leaving 16 bases between. This CDR3 is 14 amino acids long. The CDR3 loop is CASSYWGVDSPLHF. DNA of the CDR3: TGTGCCAGCTCGTATTGGGGGGTTGATTCACCCCTCCACTTT.

This sequence joins TRBV7-3 and TRBJ1-4, with D perhaps TRBD1 (5 bases). The germline gives CDR1 SGHTA, CDR2 FQGTGA. This CDR3 comprises 15 residues. V dropped 0 bases and J dropped 7 bases, with 12 bases sitting between them. The CDR3 DNA reads as TGTGCCAGCAGCTTAACGTTTGGGACCCCTGAAAAACTGTTTTTT. It translates to CASSLTFGTPEKLFF. Full variable domain (rest looked up from reference TRBV7-3 and TRBJ1-4): GAGVSQTPSNKVTEKGKYVELRCDPISGHTALYWYRQSLGQGPEFLIYFQGTGAADDSGLPNDRFFAVRPEGSVSTLKIQRTERGDSAVYLCASSLTFGTPEKLFFGSGTQLSVL.